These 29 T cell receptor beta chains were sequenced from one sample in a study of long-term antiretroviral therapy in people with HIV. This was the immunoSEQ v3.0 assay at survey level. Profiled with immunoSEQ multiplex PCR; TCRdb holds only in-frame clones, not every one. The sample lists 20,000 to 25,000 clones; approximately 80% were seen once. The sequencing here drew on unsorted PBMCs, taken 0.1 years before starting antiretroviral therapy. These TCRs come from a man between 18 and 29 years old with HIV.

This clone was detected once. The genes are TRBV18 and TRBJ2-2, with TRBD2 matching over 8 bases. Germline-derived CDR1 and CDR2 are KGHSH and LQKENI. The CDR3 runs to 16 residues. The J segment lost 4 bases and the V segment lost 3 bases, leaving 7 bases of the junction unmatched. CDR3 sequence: CASSPKQREITGELFF. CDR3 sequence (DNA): TGTGCCAGCTCACCGAAGCAGCGGGAGATCACCGGGGAGCTGTTTTTT.

DNA of the CDR3: TGTGCCAGCAGTGACTCAGCCGGGGCTCCTTACAATGAGCAGTTCTTC. Translation: CASSDSAGAPYNEQFF. The genes are TRBV6-4 and TRBJ2-1; D may match TRBD1 or TRBD2 (5 bases each). Germline CDR1 MRHNA, CDR2 SNTAGT. The V end lost 0 bases, the J end lost 4 bases, and 13 bases lay between the germline ends. CDR3 length: 16 residues.

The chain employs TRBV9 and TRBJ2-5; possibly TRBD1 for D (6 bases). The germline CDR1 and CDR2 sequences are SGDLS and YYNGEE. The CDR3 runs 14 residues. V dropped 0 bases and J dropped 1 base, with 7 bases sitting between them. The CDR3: CASSVADSQETQYF. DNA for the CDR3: TGTGCCAGCAGCGTAGCGGACAGCCAAGAGACCCAGTACTTC.

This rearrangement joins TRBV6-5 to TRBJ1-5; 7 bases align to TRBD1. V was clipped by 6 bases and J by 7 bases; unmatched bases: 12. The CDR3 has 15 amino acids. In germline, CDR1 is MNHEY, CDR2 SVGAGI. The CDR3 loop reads CASSPSGNRGQPQHF. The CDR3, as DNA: TGTGCCAGCAGCCCGTCCGGGAACAGGGGCCAGCCCCAGCATTTT.

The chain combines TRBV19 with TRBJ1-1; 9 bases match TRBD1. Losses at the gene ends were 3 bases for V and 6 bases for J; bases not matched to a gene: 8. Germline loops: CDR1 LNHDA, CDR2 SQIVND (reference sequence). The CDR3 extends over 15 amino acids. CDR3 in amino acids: CASSILPGQGAEAFF. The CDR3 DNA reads TGTGCCAGTAGTATTTTACCGGGACAGGGCGCTGAAGCTTTCTTT.

CDR3 amino acids: CASSLEATGWGYTF. The CDR3 region has the DNA TGTGCCAGCAGCTTAGAAGCGACAGGATGGGGCTACACCTTC. The J gene is TRBJ1-2, the V gene TRBV7-8; perhaps TRBD1 as D (6 bases). The V gene lost 1 base and the J gene lost 8 bases, with 14 bases spanning the gap. The CDR3 runs 14 residues. Germline V gives CDR1 SGHVS, CDR2 FQNEAQ.

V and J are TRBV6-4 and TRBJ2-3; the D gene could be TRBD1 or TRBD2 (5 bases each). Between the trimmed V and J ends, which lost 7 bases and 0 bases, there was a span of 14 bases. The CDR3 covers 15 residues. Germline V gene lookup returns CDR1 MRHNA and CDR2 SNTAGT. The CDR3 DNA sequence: TGTGCCAGCACCCCCACGGGGCGGAGCACAGATACGCAGTATTTT. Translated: CASTPTGRSTDTQYF.

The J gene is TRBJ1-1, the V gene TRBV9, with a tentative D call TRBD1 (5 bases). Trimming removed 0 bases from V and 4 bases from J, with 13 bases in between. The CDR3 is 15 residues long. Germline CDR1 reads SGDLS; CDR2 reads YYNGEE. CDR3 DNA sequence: TGTGCCAGCAGCGTAGGGGGGGGGTTGGTCACTGAAGCTTTCTTT. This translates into CASSVGGGLVTEAFF.

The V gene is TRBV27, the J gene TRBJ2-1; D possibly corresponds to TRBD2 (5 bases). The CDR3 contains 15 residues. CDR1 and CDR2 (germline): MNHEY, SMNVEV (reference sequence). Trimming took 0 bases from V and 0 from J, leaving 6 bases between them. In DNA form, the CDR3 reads TGTGCCAGCAGTTTATCAGGGAGCTCCTACAATGAGCAGTTCTTC. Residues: CASSLSGSSYNEQFF.

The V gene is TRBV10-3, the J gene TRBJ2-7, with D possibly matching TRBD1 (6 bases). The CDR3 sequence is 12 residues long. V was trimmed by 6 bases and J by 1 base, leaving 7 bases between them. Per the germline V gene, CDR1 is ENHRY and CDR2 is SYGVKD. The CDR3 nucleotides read TGTGCCATCAGAACAGGGTCCTACGAGCAGTACTTC. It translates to CAIRTGSYEQYF.

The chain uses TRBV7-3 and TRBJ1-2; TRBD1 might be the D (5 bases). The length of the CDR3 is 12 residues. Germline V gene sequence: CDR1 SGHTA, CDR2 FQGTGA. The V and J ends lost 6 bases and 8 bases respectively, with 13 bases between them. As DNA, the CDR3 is TGTGCCAGCAGTCGAGGACAAGGGGGCTACACCTTC. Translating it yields CASSRGQGGYTF.

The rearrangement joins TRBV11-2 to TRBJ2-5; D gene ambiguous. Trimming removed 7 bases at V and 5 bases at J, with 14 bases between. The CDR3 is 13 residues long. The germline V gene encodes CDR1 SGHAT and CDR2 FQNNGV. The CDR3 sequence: CASTRGGYETQYF. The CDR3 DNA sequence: TGTGCCAGCACCCGCGGCGGTTATGAGACCCAGTACTTC.

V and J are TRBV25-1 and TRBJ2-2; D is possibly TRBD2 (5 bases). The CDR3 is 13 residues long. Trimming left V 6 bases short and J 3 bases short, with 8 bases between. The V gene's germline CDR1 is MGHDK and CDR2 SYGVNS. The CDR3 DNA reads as TGTGCCAGCAGCCGGGGTGACACCGGGGAGCTGTTTTTT. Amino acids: CASSRGDTGELFF.

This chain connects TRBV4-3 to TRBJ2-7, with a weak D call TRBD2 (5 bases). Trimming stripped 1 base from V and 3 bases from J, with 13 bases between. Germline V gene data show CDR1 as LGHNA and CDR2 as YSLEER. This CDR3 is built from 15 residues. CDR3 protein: CASSQGGSQIYEQYF. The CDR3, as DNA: TGCGCCAGCAGCCAAGGCGGGTCGCAAATCTACGAGCAGTACTTC.

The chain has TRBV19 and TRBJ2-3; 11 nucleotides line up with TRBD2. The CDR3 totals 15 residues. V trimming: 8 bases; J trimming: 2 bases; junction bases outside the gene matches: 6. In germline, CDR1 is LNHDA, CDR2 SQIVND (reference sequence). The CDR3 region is CASQFSGRATDTQYF. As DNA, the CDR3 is TGTGCCAGTCAATTTAGCGGGAGGGCCACAGATACGCAGTATTTT.

The CDR3 nucleotides read TGCGCCAGCAGCCAGACCGGGACGGGAGCTTTCTTT. It is translated as CASSQTGTGAFF. The chain recombines TRBV4-1 with TRBJ1-1; possibly TRBD1 for D (5 bases). CDR1 is MGHRA and CDR2 is YSYEKL in the germline V gene. The CDR3 runs to 12 residues. The V gene lost 3 bases and the J gene lost 10 bases, with 12 bases spanning the gap.

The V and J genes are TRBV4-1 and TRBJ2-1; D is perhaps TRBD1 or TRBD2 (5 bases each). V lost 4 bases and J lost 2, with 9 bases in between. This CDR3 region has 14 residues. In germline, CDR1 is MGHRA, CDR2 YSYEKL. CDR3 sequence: CASSPGPAYNEQFF. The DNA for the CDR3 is TGCGCCAGCAGCCCGGGACCTGCCTACAATGAGCAGTTCTTC.

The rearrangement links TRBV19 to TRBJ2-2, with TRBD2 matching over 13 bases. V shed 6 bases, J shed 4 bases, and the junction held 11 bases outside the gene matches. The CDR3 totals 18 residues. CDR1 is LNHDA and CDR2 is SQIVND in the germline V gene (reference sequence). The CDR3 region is CASSEGLAGAIRTGELFF. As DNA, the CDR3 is TGTGCCAGTAGCGAAGGACTAGCGGGGGCTATTCGCACCGGGGAGCTGTTTTTT.

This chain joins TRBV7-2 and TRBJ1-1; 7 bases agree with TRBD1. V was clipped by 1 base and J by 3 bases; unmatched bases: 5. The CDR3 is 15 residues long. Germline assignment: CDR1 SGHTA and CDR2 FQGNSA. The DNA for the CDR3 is TGTGCCAGCAGCTTAGGAGGGGGCGCCGACACTGAAGCTTTCTTT. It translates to CASSLGGGADTEAFF.

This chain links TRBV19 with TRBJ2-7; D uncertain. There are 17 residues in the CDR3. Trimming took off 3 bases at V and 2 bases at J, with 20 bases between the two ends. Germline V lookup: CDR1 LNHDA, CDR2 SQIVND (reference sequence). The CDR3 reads CASSIGLGSSPPYEQYF. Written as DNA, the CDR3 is TGTGCCAGTAGTATCGGGTTGGGCAGCAGTCCTCCCTACGAGCAGTACTTC.

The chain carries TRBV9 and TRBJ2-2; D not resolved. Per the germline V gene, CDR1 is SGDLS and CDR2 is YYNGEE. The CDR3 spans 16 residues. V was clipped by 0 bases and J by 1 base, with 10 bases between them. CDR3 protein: CASSVDSNKNTGELFF. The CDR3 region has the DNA TGTGCCAGCAGCGTAGACTCAAATAAGAACACCGGGGAGCTGTTTTTT.

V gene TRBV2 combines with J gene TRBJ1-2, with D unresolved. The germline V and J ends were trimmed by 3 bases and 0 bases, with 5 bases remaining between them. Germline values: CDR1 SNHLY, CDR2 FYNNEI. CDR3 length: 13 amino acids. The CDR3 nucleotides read TGTGCCAGCAGTGAGGACCCTAACTATGGCTACACCTTC. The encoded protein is CASSEDPNYGYTF.

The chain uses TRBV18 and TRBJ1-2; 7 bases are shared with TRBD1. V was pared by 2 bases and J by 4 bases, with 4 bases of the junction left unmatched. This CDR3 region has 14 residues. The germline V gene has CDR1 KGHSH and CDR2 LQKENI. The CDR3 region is CASSPSRGTYGYTF. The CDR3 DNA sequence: TGTGCCAGCTCACCAAGCAGGGGGACCTATGGCTACACCTTC.

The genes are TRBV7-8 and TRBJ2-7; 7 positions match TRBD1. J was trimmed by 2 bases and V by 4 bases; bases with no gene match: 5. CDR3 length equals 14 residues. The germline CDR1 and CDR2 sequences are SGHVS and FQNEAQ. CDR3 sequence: CASSSRTGPYEQYF. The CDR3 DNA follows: TGTGCCAGCAGCTCCCGGACAGGTCCCTACGAGCAGTACTTC.

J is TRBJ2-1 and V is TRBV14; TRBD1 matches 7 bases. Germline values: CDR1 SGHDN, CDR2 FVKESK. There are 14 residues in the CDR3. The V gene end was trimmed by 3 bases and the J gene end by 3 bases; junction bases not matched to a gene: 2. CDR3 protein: CASSQRTGYNEQFF. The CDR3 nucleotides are TGTGCCAGCAGCCAGAGGACAGGCTACAATGAGCAGTTCTTC.

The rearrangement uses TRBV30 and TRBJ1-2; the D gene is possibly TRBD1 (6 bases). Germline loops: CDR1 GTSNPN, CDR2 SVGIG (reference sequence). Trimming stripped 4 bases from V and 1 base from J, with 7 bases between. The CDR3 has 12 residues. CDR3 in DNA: TGTGCCTGGAACAGGGATAACTATGGCTACACCTTC. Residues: CAWNRDNYGYTF.

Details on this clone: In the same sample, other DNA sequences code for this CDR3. CDR3 nucleotides: TGTGCCAGCAGTTTGGGTATTGGGTACGAGCAGTACTTC. Its protein product is CASSLGIGYEQYF. The chain carries TRBV28 and TRBJ2-7; D unclear. Germline V lookup: CDR1 MDHEN, CDR2 SYDVKM. V gave up 3 bases and J gave up 4 bases, with 10 bases separating them. The CDR3 contains 13 residues.

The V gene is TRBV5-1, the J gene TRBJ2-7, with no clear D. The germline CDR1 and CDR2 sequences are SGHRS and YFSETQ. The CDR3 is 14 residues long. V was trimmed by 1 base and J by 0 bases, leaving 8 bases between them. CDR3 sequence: CASSLPESSYEQYF. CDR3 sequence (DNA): TGCGCCAGCAGCTTGCCGGAGAGCTCCTACGAGCAGTACTTC.

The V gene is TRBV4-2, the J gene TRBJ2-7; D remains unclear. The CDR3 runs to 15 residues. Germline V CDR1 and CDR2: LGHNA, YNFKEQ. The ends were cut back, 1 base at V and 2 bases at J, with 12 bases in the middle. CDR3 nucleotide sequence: TGTGCCAGCAGCCAAGTGGCAGCCACTACCTACGAGCAGTACTTC. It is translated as CASSQVAATTYEQYF.